The entry that follows covers one T cell receptor beta chain sequence. Its antigen is unknown. Library generation was performed with the immunoSEQ multiplex PCR assay. A mixture of 60 forward primers for TCR Vbeta segments and 13 reverse primers for TCR Jbeta segments was used in the multiplex PCR. A multiplex PCR assay on genomic DNA amplified the CDR3 region of rearranged TCR beta genes. The amplified TCR beta libraries were sequenced on the Illumina HiSeq System as 87-base-pair reads. The source study handled its data this way. Across the 640 or so repertoires, a later analysis counted 80 million or so unique TCR beta chains, approximately 12 million of which were shared by at least two donors. To remove PCR and sequencing errors, raw reads were error-corrected and collapsed into unique sequences using a nearest-neighbor algorithm that merged closely related sequences. V, D and J gene segments were assigned by aligning CDR3 sequences to IMGT reference sequences. For a sequence to be retained, at least a six-nucleotide match to both a V gene segment and a J gene segment was required. A rearrangement counted as productive if the CDR3 had no stop codons and remained in frame with V and J, and every other rearrangement counted as non-productive. CDR3 was defined according to IMGT convention as the region running from the second conserved V-encoded cysteine to the conserved J-encoded phenylalanine. In an earlier analysis of roughly 610 of the donors, sequences lacking an unambiguous match to a single V gene segment were excluded. An earlier analysis of several hundred of the donors called V segments functional above 56.7% productive rearrangements and segregating when the between-donor standard deviation exceeded 5%. A statistical classification framework was built to diagnose cytomegalovirus status from the catalog of TCR beta chain sequences. In a later analysis, V and J genes were assigned by comparing TCR nucleotide sequences against IMGT/GENE-DB human TR gene sequences. A later analysis assigned CDR3 sequences and most-parsimonious VDJ recombination scenarios with the TCRdist pipeline. In a later analysis, each TCR beta chain was defined by its CDR3 amino acid sequence together with its V-gene family, and reads without a unique V-gene family were excluded. To address suspected cross-contamination and a sequencing artifact, a later analysis removed roughly 580 highly shared, low-generation-probability nucleotide sequences. In a later analysis, a clonal expansion index was calculated for each public chain from normalized within-repertoire ranks of inferred template counts. Generation probabilities in a later analysis came from a VDJ recombination model fitted to out-of-frame rearrangements, and those results were checked against IGoR. Hypergeometric tests were used in a later analysis to score TCR-TCR, TCR-HLA and TCR-CMV co-occurrence, with a repertoire-size bias correction applied to the TCR pairs. A later analysis estimated false discovery rates by permuting HLA or CMV assignments 20 times. A later analysis grouped co-occurring TCRs with DBSCAN, adding TCRdist sequence similarity when clustering within HLA-allele-positive subsets. For co-occurrence clustering, repertoires with fewer than 30,000 or more than 120,000 public chains were excluded, along with five repertoires with anomalous nucleotide sharing. TCRdb mirrors the immuneACCESS table, restricted to in-frame sequences. Some clones are absent from its copies; in checked studies, under half trace to an unresolved V gene, and the reason for the others is unknown. V, J and clone size reflect that table, while D and trimming were determined from the DNA. The sample table on file contains roughly 120,000 clones. The ten largest make up 5.5% to 8% of the sample.

The CDR3, cysteine through phenylalanine, is 14 amino acids long. The only DNA kept is the CDR3, 42 bases in frame from the first base. CDR1 and CDR2 (MNHEY, SMNVEV) derive from the germline V gene (reference sequence). Compared with germline, V lacks 7 bases and J lacks 3 bases; bases without a gene match: 6. The cohort comprised 710 or so healthy bone marrow donors. At the time of sampling, every cohort member was nominally healthy, though immune exposures that went unrecorded were likely present. The donor was CMV seropositive and was included in the group of 250 to 350 seropositive cohort members. A peripheral blood sample was provided by each donor, and peripheral blood mononuclear cells were used for TCR beta sequencing. The Qiagen DNeasy Blood Extraction Kit was used to extract genomic DNA from the blood cell samples. This sample is drawn from a study of cytomegalovirus exposure and HLA in healthy donors (dated by TCRdb to about 2017). Looking at the study overall: According to an earlier analysis of 550 to 700 of the donors, about 179 million T cells yielded some 110 million unique TCR beta sequences and 276 Gb of sequence data. Across approximately 400 genotyped donors of the cohort, an average of about 240,000 unique TCR beta nucleotide sequences per donor were sequenced, and roughly a sixth of those sequences were non-productive. Genome-wide SNP genotypes for about 65% of the 666 donors were used in a later genetic analysis, which treated that subset as a discovery cohort. To study patterns of TCR occurrence, a later analysis re-analyzed previously published TCR beta repertoires from 666 donors and added high-resolution HLA genotyping. The study combined high-throughput TCR immunosequencing, statistical association of individual TCRs with disease status, and machine learning to predict cytomegalovirus infection status. All discovery cohort repertoires had been generated using a single sequencing platform. The study aimed to test whether cataloging public T cell receptors could reveal signatures of past pathogen exposure. Roughly 300 gigabases of sequencing data and 70 million to 100 million unique TCR sequences made up an early release that covered approximately 620 HLA-typed donors. Typing coverage differed by locus: A, B, C, DRB1 and DQB1 were typed in roughly 620-630 donors, DQA1 in 500 to 550, DPA1 in approximately 600, and DPB1 in just under 490. Alongside the repertoire data, information on donor age, sex, ethnicity and CMV serostatus was compiled. A separate validation cohort of 100 to 150 different subjects was used in addition to the 666-subject first cohort. Of the approximately 400 genotyped donors, roughly 85% fell in the genetic ancestry cluster associated with self-reported Caucasian donors. HLA typing covered class I and class II loci at four-digit resolution. An earlier analysis of fewer than 750 of the donors used high-throughput TCR beta sequencing to judge whether each TCR beta V gene segment behaved as functional or pseudogenic. Five DR-DQ haplotypes were treated as single units for association and clustering because of strong linkage in the cohort. The later analysis used no new phenotypic data to find candidate immune exposures, relying instead on TCR beta sequences and their occurrence across donors. The study used immunosequencing to profile the T cell repertoires of under 700 subjects and linked those repertoires to cytomegalovirus serostatus.

Overall study outcomes, separate from this receptor: It was suggested by the authors that the approach could potentially be generalized to other disease states and immunological phenotypes. Only TCR beta chains were sequenced in this cohort, and the absence of alpha or paired-chain data limited detectable features. In a later analysis, HLA-associated TCR beta chains showed more clonal expansion and lower generation probabilities than non-associated chains that were equally common. Roughly 17 rarely observed V segments, including chromosome 9 orphons, were excluded from the earlier analysis of about 610 of the donors because counts were too low. A further reported finding was that TCR beta sequences accurately predicted the HLA-A and HLA-B alleles for most subjects in the first cohort. In a later genetic analysis, fewer N-insertions in productive TCRs were reported among donors in an Asian-associated ancestry cluster than the 666-donor mean. Cytomegalovirus status was reported to be diagnosed by the classifier with high specificity and sensitivity in both the original and validation cohorts. According to a later analysis, TCR association rates differed among HLA loci, with DRB1 alleles showing the most associated TCRs and HLA-C alleles showing the fewest. Linkage disequilibrium might explain the correlated functional status among segregating V segments, but an unknown experimental factor could not be excluded. Several of the top co-occurrence clusters appeared to be linked to parvovirus B19, influenza, CMV and Epstein-Barr virus, according to a later analysis. According to a later analysis, most CMV-associated TCR beta chains appeared to be HLA-restricted, and the HLA associations seemed to be driven largely by CMV exposure. The 87-base-pair reads could not distinguish some IMGT-functional V segments, including TRBV6-2 and TRBV6-3, so those segments were excluded. For the cohort, immune exposure information was limited to CMV serostatus. An association between a missense DCLRE1C variant and V-gene and J-gene trimming of TCR beta chains was found in a later genetic analysis and replicated in an independent cohort. In an earlier analysis of 587 of the donors, most TCR beta V segments appeared in productive rearrangements about 87% or about 30% of the time, broadly matching IMGT annotations. Roughly uniform sequencing depth across donors was assumed in presence/absence analyses, although this assumption may not hold. In a later analysis, around 17,000 TCR beta sequences were associated with specific HLA alleles at a false discovery rate of 0.05. Across donors, most TCR sequences were observed very rarely, whereas some public TCRs were present in many individuals. Because some donors lacked HLA typing at each locus, the association tests relied only on the typed subset. A few of the identified cytomegalovirus-associated TCR beta chains were confirmed in vitro to be specific for cytomegalovirus antigens. Assigning TCR associations to individual alleles was difficult when HLA alleles, especially DR and DQ, strongly co-occurred. A group of highly shared sequence variants was considered likely to be a technical artifact of the sequencing pipeline. A total of fewer than 200 TCR beta chains were listed by the study as associated with cytomegalovirus.

The sequencing input was PBMCs. The sequence derives from a man aged 40-55 years in good health and CMV-seropositive. Recombination joined TRBV27 with TRBJ1-5, and 7 bases in between align with TRBD1. The nucleotide sequence is given as TGTGCCAGCAAAAGGGACAGCAACAATCAGCCCCAGCATTTT. It codes for CASKRDSNNQPQHF.